Listed here are 21 T cell receptor beta chains from one sample, sequenced in a study of cytomegalovirus exposure and HLA in healthy donors. Researchers ran the PCR with 60 Vbeta and 13 Jbeta primers. Only in-frame clones appear in the TCRdb table, and some are missing; sequencing was by immunoSEQ multiplex PCR. Counted here are about 130,000 clones, roughly two thirds occurring once; the ten biggest clones make up roughly 1.6%. Sequencing was performed on PBMCs. The receptors originated from a man aged 25 to 40 in good health and CMV-seropositive.

The J gene is TRBJ2-5, the V gene TRBV19; the D is unclear. V was clipped by 1 base and J by 5 bases, with 2 bases between them. CDR1 and CDR2 from the germline V gene are LNHDA and SQIVND (reference sequence). The CDR3 contains 11 residues. CDR3: CASSIAETQYF. The CDR3, as DNA: TGTGCCAGTAGTATAGCTGAGACCCAGTACTTC.

This clone was counted a few times. The genes are TRBV14 and TRBJ2-2, with D uncertain. The CDR3 has 16 amino acids. Trimming shortened V by 2 bases and J by 3 bases, and 13 bases separated the two germline ends. CDR1 SGHDN and CDR2 FVKESK come from the germline V gene. The CDR3 DNA follows: TGTGCCAGCAGCCAAAAGTTGGGCAGAGACACCGGGGAGCTGTTTTTT. Translation gives CASSQKLGRDTGELFF. The variable domain in full, with the rest retrieved from reference TRBV14 and TRBJ2-2, is EAGVTQFPSHSVIEKGQTVTLRCDPISGHDNLYWYRRVMGKEIKFLLHFVKESKQDESGMPNNRFLAERTGGTYSTLKVQPAELEDSGVYFCASSQKLGRDTGELFFGEGSRLTVL.

The V gene is TRBV28, the J gene TRBJ2-1; perhaps TRBD1 as D (5 bases). The CDR3 length is 11 residues. Germline CDR1 reads MDHEN; CDR2 reads SYDVKM. Trimming stripped 5 bases from V and 9 bases from J, with 8 bases between. CDR3 in amino acids: CASSPRAEQFF. The CDR3 region has the DNA TGTGCCAGCAGTCCCAGGGCTGAGCAGTTCTTC.

V gene TRBV4-1 combines with J gene TRBJ2-3, with 9 nucleotides matching TRBD2. Germline V gives CDR1 MGHRA, CDR2 YSYEKL. V trimming: 0 bases; J trimming: 3 bases; junction bases outside the gene matches: 7. The CDR3 sequence is 17 residues long. CDR3 amino acids: CASSQEGSGSGTDTQYF. The CDR3 coding sequence is TGCGCCAGCAGCCAAGAAGGTAGCGGGAGTGGGACAGATACGCAGTATTTT.

This clone was seen once. The germline gene is not matched at one end of the junction; a read error may be the cause. CDR3 in amino acids: CASSPGGNTIYF. In DNA form, the CDR3 reads TGTGCTAGCAGCCCTGGGGGGAACACCATATATTTT. This sequence joins TRBV7-7 and TRBJ1-3, with D possibly matching TRBD1 (5 bases). This CDR3 region has 12 residues. CDR1 is SSHAT and CDR2 is FNYEAQ in the germline V gene (reference sequence).

The chain joins TRBV5-1 to TRBJ2-5; D is perhaps TRBD1 (5 bases). This CDR3 spans 14 amino acids. V was trimmed by 0 bases and J by 4 bases, leaving 10 bases between them. CDR1 is SGHRS, CDR2 YFSETQ, per germline. The CDR3: CASSLALGLETQYF. CDR3 coding DNA: TGCGCCAGCAGCTTGGCCTTGGGGCTAGAGACCCAGTACTTC.

A few counts support this clone. The chain uses TRBV6-5 and TRBJ1-2, with 9 bases identical to TRBD1. The J segment lost 7 bases and the V segment lost 6 bases, leaving 6 bases of the junction unmatched. The length of the CDR3 is 13 residues. Per germline, CDR1 MNHEY and CDR2 SVGAGI. CDR3 protein: CASSQQGAGGYTF. DNA for the CDR3: TGTGCCAGCAGCCAACAGGGGGCTGGTGGCTACACCTTC.

The CDR3 DNA follows: TGTGCCAGCAGTCCGGGACAGGGGATCGCCTACGAGCAGTACTTC. It yields the protein CASSPGQGIAYEQYF. The V gene is TRBV6-5, the J gene TRBJ2-7; 10 bases fit TRBD1. From germline, CDR1 is MNHEY and CDR2 SVGAGI. The ends lost 5 bases at V and 2 bases at J; junction bases unmatched: 6. CDR3 length: 15 residues.

This clone was detected a few times. V is TRBV4-3 and J is TRBJ2-3; tentatively, D is TRBD2 (5 bases). V lost 0 bases and J lost 14, with 18 bases in between. The germline V gene has CDR1 LGHNA and CDR2 YSLEER. The CDR3 sequence is 14 residues long. The CDR3 coding sequence is TGCGCCAGCAGCCAAGAGCCGGGTGGGAGTATATGGTATTTT. Its translation: CASSQEPGGSIWYF.

This clone was observed a handful of times. This rearrangement joins TRBV7-2 to TRBJ2-5; TRBD2 matches 11 bases. The ends lost 5 bases at V and 5 bases at J; junction bases unmatched: 7. The CDR3 runs to 15 residues. Per germline, CDR1 SGHTA and CDR2 FQGNSA. CDR3 DNA sequence: TGTGCCAGCAGCACCCGCTGGACTAGCGGGGAGACCCAGTACTTC. It translates to CASSTRWTSGETQYF.

The chain has TRBV7-3 and TRBJ2-7; 7 nucleotides line up with TRBD2. V dropped 1 base and J dropped 0; count of bases not matched to a gene: 3. Germline CDR1 reads SGHTA; CDR2 reads FQGTGA. The CDR3 runs to 15 residues. CDR3 DNA: TGTGCCAGCAGCTTAAACGGCGGGAGCTCCTACGAGCAGTACTTC. Protein sequence: CASSLNGGSSYEQYF.

V is TRBV7-2 and J is TRBJ2-1; D uncertain. Germline loops: CDR1 SGHTA, CDR2 FQGNSA. The germline V and J ends were trimmed by 4 bases and 9 bases, with 10 bases remaining between them. The CDR3 loop spans 12 amino acids. DNA for the CDR3: TGTGCCAGCAGCTCCGAGTCTGCTGAGCAGTTCTTC. It encodes CASSSESAEQFF. Combining the CDR3 with reference TRBV7-2 and TRBJ2-1 gives the whole variable domain GAGVSQSPSNKVTEKGKDVELRCDPISGHTALYWYRQSLGQGLEFLIYFQGNSAPDKSGLPSDRFSAERTGGSVSTLTIQRTQQEDSAVYLCASSSESAEQFFGPGTRLTVL.

V gene TRBV19 combines with J gene TRBJ2-2; possibly TRBD1 for D (5 bases). This CDR3 has 13 residues. Trimming left V 6 bases short and J 4 bases short, with 9 bases between. Germline CDR1 reads LNHDA; CDR2 reads SQIVND (reference sequence). CDR3 DNA sequence: TGTGCCAGTAGGACCAGGGTCACCGGGGAGCTGTTTTTT. It yields the protein CASRTRVTGELFF.

CDR3 nucleotides: TGTGCCAGCAGCTTAGGGACAGGGGGCCACTACGAGCAGTACTTC. Its protein product is CASSLGTGGHYEQYF. The chain links TRBV11-3 to TRBJ2-7; 11 bases fit TRBD1. The V and J ends lost 1 base and 3 bases, in that order; junction bases with no gene match: 2. Germline V gives CDR1 SGHNT, CDR2 YENEEA. This CDR3 spans 15 amino acids. Complete variable domain (other parts from reference TRBV11-3 and TRBJ2-7): EAGVVQSPRYKIIEKKQPVAFWCNPISGHNTLYWYLQNLGQGPELLIRYENEEAVDDSQLPKDRFSAERLKGVDSTLKIQPAELGDSAVYLCASSLGTGGHYEQYFGPGTRLTVT.

The chain joins TRBV4-1 to TRBJ1-3, with D unresolved. With 0 bases removed from V and 2 bases from J, the gap between germline ends came to 8 bases. The germline CDR1 and CDR2 sequences are MGHRA and YSYEKL. CDR3 length: 15 amino acids. CDR3 loop: CASSQERGAGNTIYF. The CDR3 bases are TGCGCCAGCAGCCAAGAACGGGGAGCTGGAAACACCATATATTTT.

V gene TRBV9 combines with J gene TRBJ2-3; no clear D gene. Germline V gene data show CDR1 as SGDLS and CDR2 as YYNGEE. V was clipped by 0 bases and J by 7 bases, with 12 bases between them. The CDR3 runs 14 residues. Here the CDR3 DNA reads TGTGCCAGCAGCGTAGCGGCCGCGGAATATACGCAGTATTTT. It is translated as CASSVAAAEYTQYF. The full variable domain, its missing parts supplied by reference TRBV9 and TRBJ2-3, is DSGVTQTPKHLITATGQRVTLRCSPRSGDLSVYWYQQSLDQGLQFLIQYYNGEERAKGNILERFSAQQFPDLHSELNLSSLELGDSALYFCASSVAAAEYTQYFGPGTRLTVL.

This clone was detected a few times. CDR3 residues: CASSTSGDLAKNIQYF. For the CDR3, the DNA is TGTGCCAGCAGCACATCGGGGGACCTAGCCAAAAACATTCAGTACTTC. V is TRBV6-6 and J is TRBJ2-4; D possibly corresponds to TRBD2 (6 bases). This CDR3 is 16 amino acids long. V lost 6 bases, J lost 0 bases, and 15 bases lay in between. Germline values: CDR1 MNHNY, CDR2 SVGAGI (reference sequence).

The chain links TRBV5-1 to TRBJ1-5; 7 bases agree with TRBD1. The V gene end was trimmed by 3 bases and the J gene end by 4 bases; junction bases not matched to a gene: 7. Germline CDR1 SGHRS, CDR2 YFSETQ. This CDR3 comprises 15 residues. The CDR3, as DNA: TGCGCCAGCAGCTCGACAGGGAATGGAAATCAGCCCCAGCATTTT. Amino acids: CASSSTGNGNQPQHF. The entire variable domain, with the rest obtained from reference TRBV5-1 and TRBJ1-5, is as follows: KAGVTQTPRYLIKTRGQQVTLSCSPISGHRSVSWYQQTPGQGLQFLFEYFSETQRNKGNFPGRFSGRQFSNSRSEMNVSTLELGDSALYLCASSSTGNGNQPQHFGDGTRLSIL.

The V and J genes are TRBV7-3 and TRBJ1-5; TRBD1 is a possible D gene (6 bases). The germline V gene has CDR1 SGHTA and CDR2 FQGTGA. V was clipped by 11 bases and J by 6 bases, with 17 bases between them. This CDR3 has 13 amino acids. CDR3 sequence reads: CASAEQGSQPQHF. In nucleotides, the CDR3 is TGTGCCTCGGCTGAACAGGGAAGTCAGCCCCAGCATTTT. The full variable domain, rest sourced from reference TRBV7-3 and TRBJ1-5, is GAGVSQTPSNKVTEKGKYVELRCDPISGHTALYWYRQSLGQGPEFLIYFQGTGAADDSGLPNDRFFAVRPEGSVSTLKIQRTERGDSAVYLCASAEQGSQPQHFGDGTRLSIL.

This clone appeared a few times. This chain connects TRBV2 to TRBJ2-7; TRBD2 agrees at 7 bases. The CDR3 length is 14 residues. Per germline, CDR1 SNHLY and CDR2 FYNNEI. Trimming took 7 bases from V and 6 from J; bases not matched to a gene: 12. The CDR3 here is CASTWTSRDSEQYF. DNA for the CDR3: TGTGCCAGCACTTGGACTAGTCGCGACTCCGAGCAGTACTTC.

The V call is TRBV5-4, the J call TRBJ2-3; TRBD1 agrees at 8 bases. V was pared by 4 bases and J by 3 bases, with 10 bases of the junction left unmatched. The germline V gene encodes CDR1 SGHNT and CDR2 YYREEE (reference sequence). CDR3 length: 16 residues. DNA of the CDR3: TGTGCCAGCAGCCGCTCGACAGGGGCTCGGACAGATACGCAGTATTTT. This translates into CASSRSTGARTDTQYF.